This entry describes one T cell receptor beta chain. The antigen remains undetermined. Profiling relied on immunoSEQ multiplex PCR, and the TCRdb table lists in-frame clones only, not all of them. The sample contains millions of clones, over 85% of which appear only once. Negatively enriched CD4+ T cells were divided by CD45RA into naive and memory. This record belongs to a study of shared clonotypes between healthy human individuals. Study-wide results and caveats: The four-donor shared clonotypes exceeded non-shared clonotypes in generation probability, with non-shared ones scoring lower.

Germline CDR1 is MNHEY and CDR2 is SVGAGI. This CDR3 has 14 residues. Trimming left V 2 bases short and J 8 bases short, with 12 bases between. Input material: naive CD4+ T cells sorted from blood. Subset specified: CD45RA+ positively selected. The chain has TRBV6-5 and TRBJ1-4; D is uncertain. The receptor comes from a man younger than 30 in good health. In DNA form, the CDR3 reads TGTGCCAGCAGTTACATGGGCAGACGCGAAAAACTGTTTTTT. Translating it yields CASSYMGRREKLFF.